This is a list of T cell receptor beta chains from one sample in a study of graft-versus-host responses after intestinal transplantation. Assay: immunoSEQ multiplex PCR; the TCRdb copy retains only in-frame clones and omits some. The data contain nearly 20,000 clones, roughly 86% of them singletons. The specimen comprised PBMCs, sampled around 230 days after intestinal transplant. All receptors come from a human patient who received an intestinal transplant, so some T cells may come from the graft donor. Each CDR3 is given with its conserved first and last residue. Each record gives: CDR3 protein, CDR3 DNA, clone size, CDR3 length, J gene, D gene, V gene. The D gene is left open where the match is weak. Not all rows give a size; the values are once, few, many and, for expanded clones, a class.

cdr3_aa: CASSHSTGGTEAFF
cdr3_nt: TGTGCCAGCAGCCACTCGACAGGGGGCACTGAAGCTTTCTTT
clone_size: -
cdr3_length: 14
j_call: TRBJ1-1
d_call: TRBD1
v_call: TRBV14

cdr3_aa: CASSLAGDKRTF
cdr3_nt: TGTGCCAGCAGCTTAGCAGGGGACAAAAGAACCTTC
clone_size: -
cdr3_length: 12
j_call: TRBJ1-2
d_call: -
v_call: TRBV7-2

cdr3_aa: CAIGAGGEDIEAFF
cdr3_nt: TGTGCCATCGGCGCGGGGGGGGAGGATATTGAAGCTTTCTTT
clone_size: -
cdr3_length: 14
j_call: TRBJ1-1
d_call: -
v_call: TRBV10-3

cdr3_aa: CASQNDGSYEQYF
cdr3_nt: TGTGCCAGCCAAAACGACGGGTCCTACGAGCAGTACTTC
clone_size: -
cdr3_length: 13
j_call: TRBJ2-7
d_call: -
v_call: TRBV6-6

cdr3_aa: CASGFPSLTEAFF
cdr3_nt: TGTGCTAGTGGTTTCCCCTCTCTGACTGAAGCTTTCTTT
clone_size: -
cdr3_length: 13
j_call: TRBJ1-1
d_call: -
v_call: TRBV12-5

cdr3_aa: CAWGSGANVLTF
cdr3_nt: TGTGCCTGGGGCTCTGGGGCCAACGTCCTGACTTTC
clone_size: -
cdr3_length: 12
j_call: TRBJ2-6
d_call: -
v_call: TRBV30

cdr3_aa: CASTPGQYTDTQYF
cdr3_nt: TGTGCCAGCACTCCTGGACAGTACACAGATACGCAGTATTTT
clone_size: -
cdr3_length: 14
j_call: TRBJ2-3
d_call: -
v_call: TRBV6-1

cdr3_aa: CASTSGFLETQYF
cdr3_nt: TGTGCCAGCACATCGGGTTTCCTGGAGACCCAGTACTTC
clone_size: -
cdr3_length: 13
j_call: TRBJ2-5
d_call: -
v_call: TRBV2

cdr3_aa: CAWGRPGQGVEKLFF
cdr3_nt: TGTGCCTGGGGCAGACCGGGACAGGGGGTTGAAAAACTGTTTTTT
clone_size: -
cdr3_length: 15
j_call: TRBJ1-4
d_call: TRBD1
v_call: TRBV30

cdr3_aa: CASSLDQGTEAFF
cdr3_nt: TGTGCCAGCAGCTTAGATCAGGGAACTGAAGCTTTCTTT
clone_size: -
cdr3_length: 13
j_call: TRBJ1-1
d_call: -
v_call: TRBV7-6

cdr3_aa: CASSPVRGASYEQYF
cdr3_nt: TGTGCCAGCAGCCCTGTCCGGGGGGCCTCCTACGAGCAGTACTTC
clone_size: -
cdr3_length: 15
j_call: TRBJ2-7
d_call: -
v_call: TRBV7-9

cdr3_aa: CASRISHNSMNTEAFF
cdr3_nt: TGTGCCAGTAGAATCTCGCATAATTCGATGAACACTGAAGCTTTCTTT
clone_size: few
cdr3_length: 16
j_call: TRBJ1-1
d_call: -
v_call: TRBV19

cdr3_aa: CASSQESGGNEQFF
cdr3_nt: TGCGCCAGCAGCCAAGAGTCGGGGGGAAATGAGCAGTTCTTC
clone_size: -
cdr3_length: 14
j_call: TRBJ2-1
d_call: TRBD2
v_call: TRBV4-1

cdr3_aa: CASSVGGQGSGNTIYF
cdr3_nt: TGTGCCAGCAGCGTAGGGGGACAGGGGTCTGGAAACACCATATATTTT
clone_size: -
cdr3_length: 16
j_call: TRBJ1-3
d_call: TRBD1
v_call: TRBV9

cdr3_aa: CASSAGMGQVIYGYTF
cdr3_nt: TGCGCCAGCAGCGCGGGGATGGGCCAAGTTATCTATGGCTACACCTTC
clone_size: -
cdr3_length: 16
j_call: TRBJ1-2
d_call: -
v_call: TRBV5-1

cdr3_aa: CASSLAYGGRSYNEQFF
cdr3_nt: TGTGCCAGCAGCTTGGCTTACGGGGGCCGGTCCTACAATGAGCAGTTCTTC
clone_size: -
cdr3_length: 17
j_call: TRBJ2-1
d_call: -
v_call: TRBV5-8

cdr3_aa: CASSLGDRLASTDTQYF
cdr3_nt: TGTGCCAGCAGCTTGGGGGACAGACTAGCTAGCACAGATACGCAGTATTTT
clone_size: -
cdr3_length: 17
j_call: TRBJ2-3
d_call: -
v_call: TRBV5-4

cdr3_aa: CASSVGTGGLSSYNSPLHF
cdr3_nt: TGTGCCAGCAGCGTAGGGACAGGGGGATTGAGCTCCTATAATTCACCCCTCCACTTT
clone_size: -
cdr3_length: 19
j_call: TRBJ1-6
d_call: TRBD1
v_call: TRBV9

cdr3_aa: CAWSVAGGTEAFF
cdr3_nt: TGTGCCTGGAGTGTAGCTGGGGGCACTGAAGCTTTCTTT
clone_size: -
cdr3_length: 13
j_call: TRBJ1-1
d_call: -
v_call: TRBV30

cdr3_aa: CARSPGHTGKYSNQPQHF
cdr3_nt: TGTGCCAGAAGCCCTGGTCATACAGGGAAATATAGCAATCAGCCCCAGCATTTT
clone_size: -
cdr3_length: 18
j_call: TRBJ1-5
d_call: -
v_call: TRBV5-3

cdr3_aa: CSVTGLAGGPVTNEQYF
cdr3_nt: TGCAGCGTGACGGGACTAGCGGGGGGGCCGGTTACCAACGAGCAGTACTTC
clone_size: -
cdr3_length: 17
j_call: TRBJ2-7
d_call: TRBD2
v_call: TRBV29-1

cdr3_aa: CASSEYETGTVYGYTF
cdr3_nt: TGTGCCAGCAGTGAATACGAGACAGGGACAGTCTATGGCTACACCTTC
clone_size: -
cdr3_length: 16
j_call: TRBJ1-2
d_call: TRBD1
v_call: TRBV25-1

cdr3_aa: CASGPGLAGTSANEQFF
cdr3_nt: TGTGCTAGTGGGCCGGGACTAGCGGGGACCTCGGCCAATGAGCAGTTCTTC
clone_size: -
cdr3_length: 17
j_call: TRBJ2-1
d_call: TRBD2
v_call: TRBV12-5

cdr3_aa: CASSPLLAGGSYEQYF
cdr3_nt: TGTGCCAGCAGCCCCCTCCTAGCGGGCGGTTCCTACGAGCAGTACTTC
clone_size: -
cdr3_length: 16
j_call: TRBJ2-7
d_call: TRBD2
v_call: TRBV4-2

cdr3_aa: CASSLVRGRPEAFF
cdr3_nt: TGTGCCAGCAGCTTAGTGCGGGGGAGGCCTGAAGCTTTCTTT
clone_size: -
cdr3_length: 14
j_call: TRBJ1-1
d_call: -
v_call: TRBV7-9

cdr3_aa: CASSFGSGGTEAFF
cdr3_nt: TGTGCCAGCAGCTTTGGTTCAGGGGGCACTGAAGCTTTCTTT
clone_size: -
cdr3_length: 14
j_call: TRBJ1-1
d_call: TRBD1
v_call: TRBV7-3

cdr3_aa: CASSNQGGVTEAFF
cdr3_nt: TGTGCCAGCAGCAACCAGGGGGGAGTCACTGAAGCTTTCTTT
clone_size: -
cdr3_length: 14
j_call: TRBJ1-1
d_call: TRBD1
v_call: TRBV7-9

cdr3_aa: CASRGGGQWGSPLHF
cdr3_nt: TGTGCCAGCAGAGGGGGAGGCCAGTGGGGTTCACCCCTCCACTTT
clone_size: -
cdr3_length: 15
j_call: TRBJ1-6
d_call: -
v_call: TRBV7-2

cdr3_aa: CASSVRAGTESYNEQFF
cdr3_nt: TGCGCCAGCAGTGTTAGGGCCGGGACAGAATCATACAATGAGCAGTTCTTC
clone_size: -
cdr3_length: 17
j_call: TRBJ2-1
d_call: TRBD1
v_call: TRBV10-1

cdr3_aa: CASSRPGQGHEQYF
cdr3_nt: TGTGCCAGCAGTAGGCCGGGACAGGGGCACGAGCAGTACTTC
clone_size: -
cdr3_length: 14
j_call: TRBJ2-7
d_call: TRBD1
v_call: TRBV6-1

cdr3_aa: CASSPGGNNEQFF
cdr3_nt: TGTGCCAGCAGCCCGGGGGGAAACAATGAGCAGTTCTTC
clone_size: once
cdr3_length: 13
j_call: TRBJ2-1
d_call: TRBD2
v_call: TRBV9

cdr3_aa: CASSHDRGRYEQYF
cdr3_nt: TGTGCCAGCAGCCATGACAGGGGGCGATACGAGCAGTACTTC
clone_size: -
cdr3_length: 14
j_call: TRBJ2-7
d_call: TRBD1
v_call: TRBV7-9

cdr3_aa: CASSPPTSGVNEQFF
cdr3_nt: TGTGCCAGCAGCCCACCGACTAGCGGGGTCAATGAGCAGTTCTTC
clone_size: -
cdr3_length: 15
j_call: TRBJ2-1
d_call: TRBD2
v_call: TRBV4-2

cdr3_aa: CASRVTPRTDTQYF
cdr3_nt: TGTGCCAGCAGAGTAACCCCGCGCACAGATACGCAGTATTTT
clone_size: -
cdr3_length: 14
j_call: TRBJ2-3
d_call: -
v_call: TRBV6-1

cdr3_aa: CASSPDRGRGYTF
cdr3_nt: TGCGCCAGCAGCCCAGACAGGGGTAGGGGCTACACCTTC
clone_size: few
cdr3_length: 13
j_call: TRBJ1-2
d_call: TRBD1
v_call: TRBV5-1

cdr3_aa: CASRGIRSSYNSPLHF
cdr3_nt: TGTGCCAGCAGGGGGATCCGGAGCTCCTATAATTCACCCCTCCACTTT
clone_size: -
cdr3_length: 16
j_call: TRBJ1-6
d_call: -
v_call: TRBV2

cdr3_aa: CASSSSYEQYF
cdr3_nt: TGTGCCAGCAGCTCCTCCTACGAGCAGTACTTC
clone_size: -
cdr3_length: 11
j_call: TRBJ2-7
d_call: -
v_call: TRBV9

cdr3_aa: CVRSLVGNRDARAPSSYNEQFF
cdr3_nt: TGTGTCAGAAGCTTAGTCGGGAACCGGGACGCCCGAGCCCCGAGCTCCTACAATGAGCAGTTCTTC
clone_size: -
cdr3_length: 22
j_call: TRBJ2-1
d_call: -
v_call: TRBV7-5

cdr3_aa: CASREAGGHYEQYF
cdr3_nt: TGTGCCAGCAGAGAGGCGGGGGGGCACTACGAGCAGTACTTC
clone_size: -
cdr3_length: 14
j_call: TRBJ2-7
d_call: TRBD2
v_call: TRBV2

cdr3_aa: CASSLPGTGLTDTQYF
cdr3_nt: TGTGCCAGCAGTTTACCAGGGACAGGGTTAACAGATACGCAGTATTTT
clone_size: -
cdr3_length: 16
j_call: TRBJ2-3
d_call: TRBD1
v_call: TRBV27

cdr3_aa: CASSDPISVGDIDEQYF
cdr3_nt: TGTGCCAGCAGCGACCCAATATCTGTAGGGGATATCGACGAGCAGTACTTC
clone_size: -
cdr3_length: 17
j_call: TRBJ2-7
d_call: -
v_call: TRBV9

cdr3_aa: CASRDPGQPPSTIYF
cdr3_nt: TGTGCCAGCAGGGACCCGGGACAGCCCCCCTCCACCATATATTTT
clone_size: -
cdr3_length: 15
j_call: TRBJ1-3
d_call: TRBD1
v_call: TRBV6-1

cdr3_aa: CASSPSWGGETQYF
cdr3_nt: TGTGCCAGCAGCCCGTCTTGGGGGGGAGAGACCCAGTACTTC
clone_size: -
cdr3_length: 14
j_call: TRBJ2-5
d_call: TRBD2
v_call: TRBV7-9

cdr3_aa: CASSWARDRETYEQYF
cdr3_nt: TGCGCCAGCAGCTGGGCCCGGGACAGGGAGACCTACGAGCAGTACTTC
clone_size: -
cdr3_length: 16
j_call: TRBJ2-7
d_call: TRBD1
v_call: TRBV5-1

cdr3_aa: CASSPKQLGARDGYGYTF
cdr3_nt: TGTGCCAGCTCACCAAAACAACTCGGGGCCCGGGACGGCTATGGCTACACCTTC
clone_size: -
cdr3_length: 18
j_call: TRBJ1-2
d_call: -
v_call: TRBV18

cdr3_aa: CASSLGQAGIYGYTF
cdr3_nt: TGTGCCAGTAGCTTAGGACAGGCAGGAATCTATGGCTACACCTTC
clone_size: -
cdr3_length: 15
j_call: TRBJ1-2
d_call: TRBD1
v_call: TRBV19

cdr3_aa: CASSQLLELAEAFF
cdr3_nt: TGCGCCAGCAGCCAACTGCTCGAGCTCGCCGAAGCTTTCTTT
clone_size: -
cdr3_length: 14
j_call: TRBJ1-1
d_call: -
v_call: TRBV4-3

cdr3_aa: CASSVEGGNTIYF
cdr3_nt: TGTGCCAGCAGCGTAGAGGGTGGAAACACCATATATTTT
clone_size: -
cdr3_length: 13
j_call: TRBJ1-3
d_call: -
v_call: TRBV9

cdr3_aa: CASSSIFSGGGGELFF
cdr3_nt: TGTGCCAGCAGTTCAATTTTTTCCGGGGGGGGCGGGGAGCTGTTTTTT
clone_size: -
cdr3_length: 16
j_call: TRBJ2-2
d_call: TRBD2
v_call: TRBV27

cdr3_aa: CASSGTLGTEAFF
cdr3_nt: TGTGCCAGCAGTGGGACCCTGGGGACTGAAGCTTTCTTT
clone_size: -
cdr3_length: 13
j_call: TRBJ1-1
d_call: -
v_call: TRBV6-6

cdr3_aa: CASSVDLNQPQHF
cdr3_nt: TGTGCCAGCAGCGTAGACCTTAATCAGCCCCAGCATTTT
clone_size: -
cdr3_length: 13
j_call: TRBJ1-5
d_call: -
v_call: TRBV9

cdr3_aa: CSVDQVDHRDYNEQFF
cdr3_nt: TGCAGCGTTGACCAGGTGGACCATCGAGATTACAATGAGCAGTTCTTC
clone_size: -
cdr3_length: 16
j_call: TRBJ2-1
d_call: -
v_call: TRBV29-1

cdr3_aa: CASSTWNTEAFF
cdr3_nt: TGTGCCAGTAGTACGTGGAACACTGAAGCTTTCTTT
clone_size: -
cdr3_length: 12
j_call: TRBJ1-1
d_call: -
v_call: TRBV19

cdr3_aa: CATSRDYRGAAGYTF
cdr3_nt: TGTGCCACCAGCAGAGATTATAGGGGGGCCGCTGGCTACACCTTC
clone_size: -
cdr3_length: 15
j_call: TRBJ1-2
d_call: -
v_call: TRBV15

cdr3_aa: CASSFGTGQGLWGYTF
cdr3_nt: TGTGCCAGCAGTTTCGGAACGGGGCAGGGTCTCTGGGGCTACACCTTC
clone_size: -
cdr3_length: 16
j_call: TRBJ1-2
d_call: -
v_call: TRBV27

cdr3_aa: CSARDVGYTF
cdr3_nt: TGCAGTGCTAGAGATGTAGGTTACACCTTC
clone_size: -
cdr3_length: 10
j_call: TRBJ1-2
d_call: -
v_call: TRBV20-1

cdr3_aa: CASSLLSGSSYNEQFF
cdr3_nt: TGCGCCAGCAGCCTCCTCTCGGGGAGTTCCTACAATGAGCAGTTCTTC
clone_size: -
cdr3_length: 16
j_call: TRBJ2-1
d_call: -
v_call: TRBV4-1